The 17 T cell receptor beta chains below all came from one sample that was sequenced in a study of T-cell reconstitution after alpha-beta-depleted transplantation in children. It was with unique molecular identifiers that the TCRbeta library was prepared. TCRdb reprocessed the PCR reads via MiXCR and lists one record per CDR3 protein. The sample consists of 75,000 to 80,000 distinct CDR3 sequences, about a sixth of them appearing once. The starting material was PBMCs, mostly from graft donor cells, obtained 360 days after TCRalphabeta/CD19-depleted stem cell transplant. These receptors were obtained from a male patient between 2 and 10 years old who had a stem cell transplant for acute lymphoblastic leukemia, so the T cells may come from the graft donor.

This clonotype has only a few counts. The rearrangement links TRBV12-3 or TRBV12-4 to TRBJ2-7; 11 nucleotides match TRBD2. The J segment lost 5 bases and the V segment lost 1 base, leaving 1 base of the junction unmatched. The CDR3 is made up of 14 amino acids. The DNA of the CDR3 is TGTGCCAGCAGTTTAGAACTAGCGGGAGACGAGCAGTACTTC. This gives the protein CASSLELAGDEQYF.

This clonotype has a count of ten or more. The chain recombines TRBV7-9 with TRBJ2-7; D is uncertain. Germline V CDR1 and CDR2: SEHNR, FQNEAQ (reference sequence). Trimming left V 6 bases short and J 2 bases short, with 11 bases between. The CDR3 has 13 amino acids. CDR3 in amino acids: CASSIGETYEQYF. CDR3 DNA sequence: TGTGCCAGCAGTATAGGAGAGACCTACGAGCAGTACTTC.

Points on this clonotype: The junction departs from germline at one end; a sequencing error may be responsible. CDR3 sequence (DNA): TGTGCCATCAAGCCCAGACAAGCTGGGGCCAACGTCCTGGCTTTC. It codes for CAIKPRQAGANVLAF. The chain joins TRBV10-3 to TRBJ2-6, with D possibly being TRBD1 (5 bases). The CDR3 spans 15 residues. CDR1 is ENHRY, CDR2 SYGVKD, per germline.

The V gene is TRBV7-8, the J gene TRBJ2-7; 9 bases agree with TRBD1. The CDR3 is 17 residues long. Trimming took 5 bases from V and 5 from J; bases not matched to a gene: 16. The V gene's germline CDR1 is SGHVS and CDR2 FQNEAQ. The CDR3 DNA reads TGTGCCAGCAGCCCTGTGCTCGGGACAGGGTCTCCCCACGAGCAGTACTTC. This sequence encodes CASSPVLGTGSPHEQYF.

J is TRBJ2-5 and V is TRBV20-1; no definite D call. V was trimmed by 0 bases and J by 5 bases, leaving 13 bases between them. The CDR3 spans 14 residues. Germline CDR1 is DFQATT and CDR2 is SNEGSKA (reference sequence). The CDR3 bases are TGCAGTGCTAGAGATCGGATAGGGCGGGAGACCCAGTACTTC. Protein: CSARDRIGRETQYF.

This clonotype was observed a few times. The V gene is TRBV5-1, the J gene TRBJ2-1, with D uncertain. With 4 bases removed from V and 0 bases from J, the gap between germline ends came to 11 bases. Germline CDR1 reads SGHRS; CDR2 reads YFSETQ. The CDR3 runs 15 residues. The CDR3 DNA sequence: TGCGCCAGCAGCGTCCTTATCCACTCCTACAATGAGCAGTTCTTC. Amino acid sequence: CASSVLIHSYNEQFF.

This clonotype showed up just a few times. The V gene is TRBV10-3, the J gene TRBJ2-2; D is unclear. The germline V gene has CDR1 ENHRY and CDR2 SYGVKD. CDR3 length: 14 residues. V lost 4 bases and J 4 bases, leaving 10 bases between the germline ends. The CDR3 nucleotides are TGTGCCATCAGTGGTCCTGGTGCCACCGGGGAGCTGTTTTTT. Translation: CAISGPGATGELFF.

V usage is TRBV11-2 and J usage is TRBJ2-7; D gene unclear. CDR3 length equals 13 residues. Looked up from germline, CDR1 is SGHAT and CDR2 is FQNNGV. The V end was cut by 2 bases, the J end by 2 bases, with 7 bases between. CDR3 loop: CASSLKLPYEQYF. In DNA form, the CDR3 reads TGTGCCAGCAGCTTAAAGCTCCCCTACGAGCAGTACTTC.

This chain uses TRBV3-1 with TRBJ2-3; 10 nucleotides match TRBD2. This CDR3 is 14 amino acids long. Germline CDR1 is LGHDT and CDR2 is YNNKEL (reference sequence). Trimming removed 5 bases from V and 10 bases from J; junction bases left unmatched: 9. The CDR3: CASSYGTSAGAQYF. In DNA form, the CDR3 reads TGTGCCAGCAGCTACGGGACTAGCGCTGGGGCGCAGTATTTT.

This clonotype has more than one count but fewer than ten. The rearrangement uses TRBV5-1 and TRBJ2-3; D is tentatively TRBD1 or TRBD2 (5 bases each). Germline CDR1 and CDR2: SGHRS and YFSETQ. CDR3 length: 13 amino acids. Trimming removed 0 bases at V and 11 bases at J, with 13 bases between. The CDR3 DNA reads TGCGCCAGCAGCTTGGCGAACCGGGACGAGCAGTATTTT. Its protein product is CASSLANRDEQYF.

The rearrangement links TRBV4-1 to TRBJ2-7; 7 nucleotides agree with TRBD2. J gave up 2 bases and V 1 base, and 5 bases lay outside the gene matches. CDR3 size: 15 residues. Germline V gene lookup returns CDR1 MGHRA and CDR2 YSYEKL. The CDR3 DNA is TGCGCCAGCAGCCAAGCCGCGGGAGTGCCCTACGAGCAGTACTTC. It specifies CASSQAAGVPYEQYF.

This clonotype was observed a handful of times. The V and J genes are TRBV24-1 and TRBJ2-7, with no clear D. With 3 bases removed from V and 2 bases from J, the gap between germline ends came to 7 bases. The germline gives CDR1 KGHDR, CDR2 SFDVKD. There are 13 residues in the CDR3. CDR3 bases: TGTGCCACCAGTGATGACCGGACCTACGAGCAGTACTTC. This codes for CATSDDRTYEQYF.

This clonotype occurred many times. The chain is built from TRBV24-1 and TRBJ2-3, with D possibly matching TRBD1 (6 bases). The CDR3 length is 15 residues. V was pared by 4 bases and J by 4 bases, with 14 bases between. Germline lookup yields CDR1 KGHDR and CDR2 SFDVKD. The CDR3 DNA reads as TGTGCCACCAGTGACCCGCACAGGGCGGCAGATACGCAGTATTTT. Encoded protein: CATSDPHRAADTQYF.

The chain has TRBV6-5 and TRBJ2-2; unclear D gene. Trimming stripped 0 bases from V and 6 bases from J, with 14 bases between. CDR1 MNHEY and CDR2 SVGAGI come from the germline V gene. The CDR3 is 16 residues long. The CDR3 loop is CASSYSPGPRAGELFF. Written as DNA, the CDR3 is TGTGCCAGCAGTTACTCTCCGGGCCCAAGGGCCGGGGAGCTGTTTTTT.

This clonotype was seen repeatedly, ten times or more. The J gene is TRBJ2-1, the V gene TRBV10-3; 11 bases are shared with TRBD2. Unmatched junction bases numbered 5, after V lost 0 bases and J lost 7 bases. This CDR3 spans 16 amino acids. CDR1 is ENHRY and CDR2 is SYGVKD in the germline V gene. The CDR3 spells CAISESPSGRNNEQFF. The DNA of the CDR3 is TGTGCCATCAGTGAGTCGCCTAGCGGGAGGAATAATGAGCAGTTCTTC.

This clonotype was detected only a few times. This sequence joins TRBV5-1 and TRBJ2-3, with D perhaps TRBD2 (5 bases). Germline CDR1 SGHRS, CDR2 YFSETQ. The CDR3 is made up of 14 amino acids. V was clipped by 4 bases and J by 0 bases, with 9 bases between them. Written as DNA, the CDR3 is TGCGCCAGCAGCCGACTAACTAGCACAGATACGCAGTATTTT. This translates into CASSRLTSTDTQYF.

This clonotype was recorded at least ten times. The J gene is TRBJ2-2, the V gene TRBV27; D unclear. There are 14 residues in the CDR3. Trimming removed 0 bases at V and 4 bases at J, with 6 bases between. Germline values: CDR1 MNHEY, CDR2 SMNVEV (reference sequence). This CDR3 reads CASSLSAATGELFF. CDR3 sequence (DNA): TGTGCCAGCAGTTTATCCGCAGCCACCGGGGAGCTGTTTTTT.